Listed here are 31 T cell receptor beta chains from one sample, sequenced in a study of CD8 T cells in ankylosing spondylitis (dated by TCRdb to about 2017). Library prep was done by 5' RACE. TCRdb lists the instrument as Illumina HiSeq 2500. In-frame beta chains were kept once TCRdb had trimmed the public reads at Q25 with fastp and called clones with MiXCR. Identical CDR3 proteins give one entry, which carries the most common genes and DNA. This sample has some 200,000 distinct CDR3 sequences in its table, and over 10% of those were observed once. 16% of the sample goes to the ten largest clones. Sequences were obtained from blood, either unsorted or a sorted T cell fraction (not recorded which). The receptors here all came from a male donor with ankylosing spondylitis or in good health (not recorded which).

The genes are TRBV7-9 and TRBJ1-2; D unresolved. The CDR3 sequence is 13 residues long. Trimming left V 1 base short and J 4 bases short, with 7 bases between. Germline V lookup: CDR1 SEHNR, CDR2 FQNEAQ (reference sequence). CDR3 bases: TGTGCCAGCAGCTTAGAGTTCGTCTATGGCTACACCTTC. It codes for CASSLEFVYGYTF.

In its sample, this clonotype was seen a few times. The rearrangement links TRBV3-1 to TRBJ2-5, with D possibly TRBD2 on 6 matching bases. The CDR3 is 16 amino acids. Deletions cut 6 bases from V and 5 bases from J, with 22 bases between. Germline-derived CDR1 and CDR2 are LGHDT and YNNKEL (reference sequence). The CDR3 coding sequence is TGTGCCAGCAGACCTGAATTGACGGGAGTTGGGGAGACCCAGTACTTC. Translated, it gives CASRPELTGVGETQYF.

Many counts were recorded for this clonotype. The chain uses TRBV15 and TRBJ1-2; no clear D. Trimming shortened V by 5 bases and J by 5 bases, and 18 bases separated the two germline ends. There are 15 residues in the CDR3. Germline CDR1 LNHNV, CDR2 YYDKDF (reference sequence). CDR3 sequence reads: CATSEKGQNVYGYTF. CDR3 in DNA: TGTGCCACCAGCGAGAAAGGGCAGAATGTATATGGCTACACCTTC.

This clonotype appeared a few times. The chain links TRBV6-5 to TRBJ2-5; D remains ambiguous. The germline CDR1 and CDR2 sequences are MNHEY and SVGAGI. The V and J ends lost 2 bases and 2 bases respectively, with 9 bases between them. The CDR3 consists of 14 residues. The CDR3 is CASSYRGTQETQYF. In nucleotides, the CDR3 is TGTGCCAGCAGTTACAGAGGTACACAAGAGACCCAGTACTTC.

The chain recombines TRBV29-1 with TRBJ2-7; no reliable D call. Germline-derived CDR1 and CDR2 are SQVTM and ANQGSEA. There are 15 residues in the CDR3. Trimming left V 4 bases short and J 1 base short, with 17 bases between. This CDR3 reads CSVVLESGTSYEQYF. Written as DNA, the CDR3 is TGCAGCGTTGTGCTGGAGTCAGGCACTTCCTACGAGCAGTACTTC.

This clonotype was counted a few times. The rearrangement links TRBV7-2 to TRBJ2-3, with 9 bases matching TRBD2. CDR1 and CDR2 (germline): SGHTA, FQGNSA. There are 17 residues in the CDR3. The V gene end was trimmed by 5 bases and the J gene end by 2 bases; junction bases not matched to a gene: 11. The CDR3 coding sequence is TGTGCCAGCAGCGCCCCCGAGCTAGCGGGGACCACAGATACGCAGTATTTT. Protein product: CASSAPELAGTTDTQYF.

This chain joins TRBV6-5 and TRBJ2-3; D unresolved. The CDR3 length is 14 residues. Germline V gives CDR1 MNHEY, CDR2 SVGAGI. V was trimmed by 0 bases and J by 1 base, leaving 5 bases between them. The CDR3, as DNA: TGTGCCAGCAGTTACTCTGGAGGCACAGATACGCAGTATTTT. Amino acids: CASSYSGGTDTQYF.

The rearrangement links TRBV11-2 to TRBJ2-3, with D uncertain. In germline, CDR1 is SGHAT, CDR2 FQNNGV. Deletions cut 1 base from V and 2 bases from J, with 7 bases between. CDR3 size: 14 residues. The CDR3 coding sequence is TGTGCCAGCAGCTTAGTCCCGAACACAGATACGCAGTATTTT. The encoded protein is CASSLVPNTDTQYF.

The chain employs TRBV20-1 and TRBJ2-7, with D tentatively TRBD1 (6 bases). Germline assignment: CDR1 DFQATT and CDR2 SNEGSKA (reference sequence). This CDR3 is built from 15 residues. With 1 base removed from V and 3 bases from J, the gap between germline ends came to 16 bases. The CDR3 DNA reads TGCAGTGCTAGAGGGCTCCGGGACACAATCTACGAGCAGTACTTC. Protein product: CSARGLRDTIYEQYF.

This clonotype was recorded many times. This rearrangement joins TRBV7-2 to TRBJ2-7; D perhaps matches TRBD1 (6 bases). This CDR3 is 12 amino acids long. Germline V gene data show CDR1 as SGHTA and CDR2 as FQGNSA. Deletions cut 5 bases from V and 3 bases from J, with 8 bases between. CDR3 in DNA: TGTGCCAGCAGCCCGACAGGCTACGAGCAGTACTTC. Translating it yields CASSPTGYEQYF.

This clonotype has at least ten counts. This sequence joins TRBV5-1 and TRBJ2-7; 8 positions match TRBD1. Trimming took 7 bases from V and 4 from J; bases not matched to a gene: 10. The germline CDR1 and CDR2 sequences are SGHRS and YFSETQ. This CDR3 region has 14 residues. Written as DNA, the CDR3 is TGCGCCAGCGCACCCGGGACAGGACTTTACGAGCAGTACTTC. Protein product: CASAPGTGLYEQYF.

This clonotype has a count of ten or more. The gene calls are TRBV27 and TRBJ2-7; D call uncertain. This CDR3 is built from 14 residues. The V end lost 0 bases, the J end lost 1 base, and 7 bases lay between the germline ends. CDR1 MNHEY and CDR2 SMNVEV come from the germline V gene (reference sequence). CDR3 region: CASSLSKGSYEQYF. DNA of the CDR3: TGTGCCAGCAGTTTATCGAAGGGTTCCTACGAGCAGTACTTC.

The chain couples TRBV7-2 to TRBJ1-1; D unresolved. CDR1 SGHTA and CDR2 FQGNSA come from the germline V gene. V was trimmed by 3 bases and J by 3 bases, leaving 8 bases between them. This CDR3 is 13 amino acids long. CDR3 amino acids: CASSLLPDTEAFF. CDR3 nucleotides: TGTGCCAGCAGCTTGTTACCTGACACTGAAGCTTTCTTT.

The chain recombines TRBV27 with TRBJ2-7; TRBD1 aligns across 11 bases. The CDR3 has 16 residues. Germline assignment: CDR1 MNHEY and CDR2 SMNVEV (reference sequence). Trimming took 0 bases from V and 0 from J; bases not matched to a gene: 1. In nucleotides, the CDR3 is TGTGCCAGCAGTTTATCTGGGACAGGGGGCTCCTACGAGCAGTACTTC. It yields the protein CASSLSGTGGSYEQYF.

This clonotype was seen a few times. The chain is built from TRBV4-2 and TRBJ1-5; the D is unclear. The CDR3 length is 13 residues. Looked up from germline, CDR1 is LGHNA and CDR2 is YNFKEQ. V was pared by 2 bases and J by 1 base, with 3 bases between. This CDR3 is CASSQNSNQPQHF. In nucleotides, the CDR3 is TGTGCCAGCAGCCAAAACAGCAATCAGCCCCAGCATTTT.

This clonotype was counted only a few times. V is TRBV4-2 and J is TRBJ1-1; D perhaps matches TRBD1 (5 bases). Trimming removed 0 bases from V and 6 bases from J, with 14 bases in between. Germline V gene lookup returns CDR1 LGHNA and CDR2 YNFKEQ. This CDR3 spans 15 amino acids. CDR3 residues: CASSQDPQGASEAFF. CDR3 in DNA: TGTGCCAGCAGCCAAGATCCCCAGGGAGCCTCTGAAGCTTTCTTT.

This clonotype was counted ten times or more. V and J are TRBV5-1 and TRBJ1-2, with D possibly matching TRBD1 (6 bases). The CDR3 sequence is 14 residues long. Germline CDR1 is SGHRS and CDR2 is YFSETQ. The V end was cut by 4 bases, the J end by 5 bases, with 15 bases between. CDR3 nucleotides: TGCGCCAGCAGCCCCGACAGGATTCTTTATGGCTACACCTTC. Amino acid sequence: CASSPDRILYGYTF.

The chain employs TRBV5-1 and TRBJ1-1, with 10 bases that match TRBD1. With 4 bases clipped from V and 3 bases from J, the junction kept 9 bases outside the gene matches. This CDR3 spans 16 amino acids. CDR1 and CDR2 from the germline V gene are SGHRS and YFSETQ. This CDR3 is CASSGQGGISDTEAFF. For the CDR3, the DNA is TGCGCCAGCAGCGGACAGGGGGGGATATCGGACACTGAAGCTTTCTTT. The full variable domain, completed using reference TRBV5-1 and TRBJ1-1, is KAGVTQTPRYLIKTRGQQVTLSCSPISGHRSVSWYQQTPGQGLQFLFEYFSETQRNKGNFPGRFSGRQFSNSRSEMNVSTLELGDSALYLCASSGQGGISDTEAFFGQGTRLTVV.

In its sample, this clonotype was seen many times. The CDR3: CASPRRATF. In DNA form, the CDR3 reads TGTGCCAGCCCCAGGAGGGCCACCTTC. The chain uses TRBV21-1 and TRBJ1-2. TRBV21-1 is marked as a pseudogene. The CDR3 sequence is 9 residues long.

This clonotype was detected only a few times. The V gene is TRBV7-9, the J gene TRBJ2-1; 7 positions match TRBD2. The CDR3 runs 17 residues. In germline, CDR1 is SEHNR, CDR2 FQNEAQ (reference sequence). V dropped 6 bases and J dropped 0; count of bases not matched to a gene: 11. In DNA, the CDR3 is TGTGCCAGCAGACCGGGGTGGGAGCGGGACTCCTACAATGAGCAGTTCTTC. Translated, it gives CASRPGWERDSYNEQFF.

The chain uses TRBV7-3 and TRBJ2-1; TRBD2 matches 14 bases. The CDR3 covers 18 residues. Germline loops: CDR1 SGHTA, CDR2 FQGTGA. V lost 11 bases and J lost 9; bases outside the gene matches: 21. The chain's CDR3 is CAFSFWTSGGTVLVEQFF. CDR3 DNA: TGTGCCTTCAGTTTCTGGACTAGCGGGGGGACTGTGTTGGTTGAGCAGTTCTTC.

This clonotype was detected ten times or more. The chain couples TRBV12-3 or TRBV12-4 to TRBJ1-5; the D is unclear. This CDR3 contains 13 residues. Trimming stripped 6 bases from V and 4 bases from J, with 10 bases between. DNA for the CDR3: TGTGCCAGCAGCCCCGGACTGAATCAGCCCCAGCATTTT. Translation: CASSPGLNQPQHF.

This clonotype turned up a few times. The gene calls are TRBV9 and TRBJ2-3; D is ambiguous. With 4 bases removed from V and 2 bases from J, the gap between germline ends came to 11 bases. Germline values: CDR1 SGDLS, CDR2 YYNGEE. The CDR3 sequence is 14 residues long. CDR3 DNA sequence: TGTGCCAGCAGCCCGGACCCTCTCACAGATACGCAGTATTTT. Its protein is CASSPDPLTDTQYF.

This clonotype was recorded many times. The CDR3 sequence: CATMSGTNTGELFF. Here the CDR3 DNA reads TGTGCCACCATGAGCGGAACGAACACCGGGGAGCTGTTTTTT. This chain links TRBV15 with TRBJ2-2; tentative D call: TRBD2 (5 bases). In germline, CDR1 is LNHNV, CDR2 YYDKDF (reference sequence). V gave up 7 bases and J gave up 0 bases, with 9 bases separating them. There are 14 residues in the CDR3.

This clonotype was seen a few times. This rearrangement joins TRBV4-1 to TRBJ2-5; no clear D gene. Trimming stripped 2 bases from V and 5 bases from J, with 12 bases between. The CDR3 sequence is 14 residues long. Germline V gives CDR1 MGHRA, CDR2 YSYEKL. The CDR3 loop reads CASSQRIPGETQYF. Here the CDR3 DNA reads TGCGCCAGCAGCCAAAGGATTCCTGGGGAGACCCAGTACTTC.

Here the CDR3 reads CSAGSRDKHQPQHF. Written as DNA, the CDR3 is TGCAGTGCCGGAAGTCGGGACAAGCATCAGCCCCAGCATTTT. The chain links TRBV20-1 to TRBJ1-5, with D possibly matching TRBD1 (6 bases). Trimming cost V 6 bases and J 5 bases, with 17 bases left between them. Per the germline V gene, CDR1 is DFQATT and CDR2 is SNEGSKA (reference sequence). The CDR3 spans 14 residues.

V gene TRBV7-8 combines with J gene TRBJ2-7; D call uncertain. The V end lost 0 bases, the J end lost 7 bases, and 16 bases lay between the germline ends. The V gene's germline CDR1 is SGHVS and CDR2 FQNEAQ. This CDR3 has 15 residues. The CDR3 reads CASSLARIPTREQYF. The CDR3 region has the DNA TGTGCCAGCAGCTTAGCGCGGATACCGACCAGGGAGCAGTACTTC. The variable domain in full, completed from reference TRBV7-8 and TRBJ2-7, reads GAGVSQSPRYKVAKRGQDVALRCDPISGHVSLFWYQQALGQGPEFLTYFQNEAQLDKSGLPSDRFFAERPEGSVSTLKIQRTQQEDSAVYLCASSLARIPTREQYFGPGTRLTVT.

This chain joins TRBV7-2 and TRBJ2-5; 7 positions agree with TRBD2. The V and J ends lost 1 base and 1 base, in that order; junction bases with no gene match: 9. The CDR3 is made up of 17 amino acids. In germline, CDR1 is SGHTA, CDR2 FQGNSA. CDR3 region: CASSLVASGITQETQYF. The CDR3 DNA sequence: TGTGCCAGCAGCTTAGTTGCTAGCGGAATTACCCAAGAGACCCAGTACTTC.

The chain links TRBV3-1 to TRBJ2-7; 11 positions match TRBD2. CDR3 length: 15 residues. Germline assignment: CDR1 LGHDT and CDR2 YNNKEL (reference sequence). The V gene end was trimmed by 4 bases and the J gene end by 2 bases; junction bases not matched to a gene: 4. The CDR3 sequence is CASSPFSGGAYEQYF. The CDR3 bases are TGTGCCAGCAGCCCCTTTAGCGGGGGGGCCTACGAGCAGTACTTC.

The chain employs TRBV7-9 and TRBJ2-5; the D gene is possibly TRBD2 (6 bases). With 1 base removed from V and 5 bases from J, the gap between germline ends came to 11 bases. Per the germline V gene, CDR1 is SEHNR and CDR2 is FQNEAQ (reference sequence). The CDR3 consists of 14 residues. This CDR3 is CASSLERAGETQYF. Written as DNA, the CDR3 is TGTGCCAGCAGCTTAGAGAGGGCGGGGGAGACCCAGTACTTC.

The genes are TRBV7-9 and TRBJ2-3; TRBD2 matches 8 bases. This CDR3 has 16 residues. Germline CDR1 SEHNR, CDR2 FQNEAQ (reference sequence). The ends lost 6 bases at V and 2 bases at J; junction bases unmatched: 10. The CDR3: CASRAQYGGDTDTQYF. The CDR3 region has the DNA TGTGCCAGCAGGGCTCAGTACGGGGGGGACACAGATACGCAGTATTTT.